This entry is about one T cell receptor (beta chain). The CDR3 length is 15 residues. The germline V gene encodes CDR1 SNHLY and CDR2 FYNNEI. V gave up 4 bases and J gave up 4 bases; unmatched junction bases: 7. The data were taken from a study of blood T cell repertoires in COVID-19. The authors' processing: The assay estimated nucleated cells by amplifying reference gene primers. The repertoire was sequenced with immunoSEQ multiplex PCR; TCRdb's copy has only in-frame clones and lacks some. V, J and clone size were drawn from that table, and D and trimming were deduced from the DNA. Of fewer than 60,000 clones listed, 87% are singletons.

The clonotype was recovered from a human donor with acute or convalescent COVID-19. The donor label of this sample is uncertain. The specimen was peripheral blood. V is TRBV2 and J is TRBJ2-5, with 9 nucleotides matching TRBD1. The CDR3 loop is CASSVTGGRGETQYF. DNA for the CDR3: TGTGCCAGCAGTGTTACAGGGGGCCGAGGAGAGACCCAGTACTTC.